This TCR beta chain was recovered during a study of blood T cell repertoires in COVID-19. Across the study: Acute and convalescent COVID-19 specimens originated in the United States, Italy and Spain. In each case, the material was cDNA or gDNA derived from T cells, B-cell-depleted T cells, or PBMCs.

Methods used by the authors: Nucleated cell number was recorded as an estimate derived from reference gene primer amplification. Measured with immunoSEQ multiplex PCR; TCRdb has only the in-frame clones, and not every one. V and J calls plus clone size are reproduced from that table; the DNA served to infer D and trimming. The sample consists of a few hundred thousand clones, roughly 84% of them appearing once. Sequenced input: peripheral blood. The sequence was obtained from a woman in her thirties or forties who had recovered from COVID-19.

The CDR3 region is CASSPSSGAETQYF. CDR3 nucleotides: TGTGCCAGCAGCCCCTCGTCAGGGGCTGAGACCCAGTACTTC. V usage is TRBV11-3 and J usage is TRBJ2-5; possible D gene TRBD1, 6 bases. This CDR3 has 14 residues. Looked up from germline, CDR1 is SGHNT and CDR2 is YENEEA. Trimming cost V 5 bases and J 5 bases, with 15 bases left between them.